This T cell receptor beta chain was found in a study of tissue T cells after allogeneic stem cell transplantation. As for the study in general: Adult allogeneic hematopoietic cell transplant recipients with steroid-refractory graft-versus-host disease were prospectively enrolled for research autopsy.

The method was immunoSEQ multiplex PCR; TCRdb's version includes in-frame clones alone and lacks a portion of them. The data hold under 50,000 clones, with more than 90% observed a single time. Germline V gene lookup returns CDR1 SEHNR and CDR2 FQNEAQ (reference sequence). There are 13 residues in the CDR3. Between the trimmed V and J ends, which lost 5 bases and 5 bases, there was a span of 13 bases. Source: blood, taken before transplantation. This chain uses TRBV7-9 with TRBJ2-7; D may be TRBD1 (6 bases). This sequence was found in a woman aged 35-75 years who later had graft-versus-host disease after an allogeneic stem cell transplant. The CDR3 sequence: CASSRGGFHEQYF. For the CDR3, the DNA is TGTGCCAGCAGCAGAGGGGGTTTCCACGAGCAGTACTTC.